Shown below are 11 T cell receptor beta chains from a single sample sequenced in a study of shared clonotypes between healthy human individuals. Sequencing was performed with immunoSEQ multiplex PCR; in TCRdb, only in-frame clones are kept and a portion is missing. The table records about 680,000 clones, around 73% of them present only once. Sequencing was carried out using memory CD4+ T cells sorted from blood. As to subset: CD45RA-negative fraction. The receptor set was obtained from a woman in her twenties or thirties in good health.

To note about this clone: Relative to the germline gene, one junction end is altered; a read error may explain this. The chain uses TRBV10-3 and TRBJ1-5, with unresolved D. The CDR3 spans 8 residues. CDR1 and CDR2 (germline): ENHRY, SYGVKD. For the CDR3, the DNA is TGTGCCGTGCAACACCATCTGTTT. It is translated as CAVQHHLF.

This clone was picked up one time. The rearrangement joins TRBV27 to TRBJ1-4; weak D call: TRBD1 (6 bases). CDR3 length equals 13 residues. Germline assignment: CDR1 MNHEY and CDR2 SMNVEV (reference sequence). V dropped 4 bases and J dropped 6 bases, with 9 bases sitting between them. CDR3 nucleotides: TGTGCCAGCAGTTATTCAGGGGATGAAAAACTGTTTTTT. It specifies CASSYSGDEKLFF.

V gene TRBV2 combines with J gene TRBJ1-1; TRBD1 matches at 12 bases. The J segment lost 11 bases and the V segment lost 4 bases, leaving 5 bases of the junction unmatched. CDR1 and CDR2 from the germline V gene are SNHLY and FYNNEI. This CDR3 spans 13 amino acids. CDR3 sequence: CASSAGTGGMAFF. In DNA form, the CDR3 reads TGTGCCAGCAGTGCCGGGACAGGGGGCATGGCTTTCTTT.

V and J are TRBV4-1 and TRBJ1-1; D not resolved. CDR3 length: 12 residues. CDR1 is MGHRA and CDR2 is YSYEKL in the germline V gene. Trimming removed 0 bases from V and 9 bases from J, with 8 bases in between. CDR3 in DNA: TGCGCCAGCAGCCAAGATGGGATTAAAGCTTTCTTT. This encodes CASSQDGIKAFF.

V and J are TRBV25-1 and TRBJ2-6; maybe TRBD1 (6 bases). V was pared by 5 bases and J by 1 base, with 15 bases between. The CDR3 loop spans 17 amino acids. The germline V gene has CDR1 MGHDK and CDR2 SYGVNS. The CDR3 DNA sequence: TGTGCCAGCAGTAAACAGGGTTCCCATTCTGGGGCCAACGTCCTGACTTTC. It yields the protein CASSKQGSHSGANVLTF.

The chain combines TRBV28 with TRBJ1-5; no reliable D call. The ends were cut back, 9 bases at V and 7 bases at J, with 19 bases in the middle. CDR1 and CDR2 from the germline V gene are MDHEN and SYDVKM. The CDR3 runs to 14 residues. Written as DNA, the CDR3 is TGTGCCAGTCACGCTCGAAGGGAATGGCAGCCCCAGCATTTT. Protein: CASHARREWQPQHF.

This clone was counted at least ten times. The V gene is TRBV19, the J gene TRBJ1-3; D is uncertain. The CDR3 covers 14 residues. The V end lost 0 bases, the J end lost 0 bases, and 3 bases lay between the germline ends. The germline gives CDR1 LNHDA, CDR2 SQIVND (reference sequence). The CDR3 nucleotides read TGTGCCAGTAGTATAGAGAGCTCTGGAAACACCATATATTTT. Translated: CASSIESSGNTIYF.

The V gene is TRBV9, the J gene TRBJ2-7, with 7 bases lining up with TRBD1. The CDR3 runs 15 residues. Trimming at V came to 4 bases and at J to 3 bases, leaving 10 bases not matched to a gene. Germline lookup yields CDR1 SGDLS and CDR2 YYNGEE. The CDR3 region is CASSSTMTGIYEQYF. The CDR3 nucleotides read TGTGCCAGCAGCTCCACCATGACAGGGATCTACGAGCAGTACTTC.

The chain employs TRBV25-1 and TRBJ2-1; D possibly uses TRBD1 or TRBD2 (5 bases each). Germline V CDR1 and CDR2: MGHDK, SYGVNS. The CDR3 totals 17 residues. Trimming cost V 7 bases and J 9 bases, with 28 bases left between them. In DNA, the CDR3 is TGTGCCAGCATCCCCTCCGCCGGGACGGCCCCGCCAAGTGAGCAGTTCTTC. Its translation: CASIPSAGTAPPSEQFF.

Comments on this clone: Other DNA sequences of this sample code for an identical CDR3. The CDR3 nucleotides are TGTGCCAGCAGCTTAGTCGTGGGCACCAATCAGCCCCAGCATTTT. Its protein product is CASSLVVGTNQPQHF. The J gene is TRBJ1-5, the V gene TRBV7-2; D remains unclear. The CDR3 loop spans 15 amino acids. The V gene's germline CDR1 is SGHTA and CDR2 FQGNSA. Trimming took 1 base from V and 3 from J, leaving 10 bases between them.

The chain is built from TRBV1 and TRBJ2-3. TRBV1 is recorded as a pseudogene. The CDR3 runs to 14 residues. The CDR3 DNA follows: TGCACCAGCAGCCAAGGGGAGAGGGGAGATACGCAGTATTTT. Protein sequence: CTSSQGERGDTQYF.